A selection of T cell receptor beta chains follows, all from one sample in a study of cytotoxic CD8 clonotypes in ibrutinib-treated CLL. Clones were read by immunoSEQ multiplex PCR, and TCRdb kept only the in-frame ones, dropping some. The table records some 140,000 clones, around 93% of them present only once. Source: PBMCs, taken after 12 months of ibrutinib treatment. The source is a human donor with chronic lymphocytic leukemia. Both conserved end residues are part of each CDR3. Each record gives: V gene, J gene, CDR3 protein.

V: TRBV19
J: TRBJ1-5
CDR3: CASSTPGTGVGNQPQHF

V: TRBV2
J: TRBJ2-1
CDR3: CASSEGLAGVGEQFF

V: TRBV7-3
J: TRBJ2-1
CDR3: CASSLGLAPQQFF

V: TRBV7-9
J: TRBJ2-1
CDR3: CASSLAARLQFF

V: TRBV5-1
J: TRBJ1-2
CDR3: CASSLNSWDGYTF

V: TRBV11-3
J: TRBJ2-1
CDR3: CASSREAGYNEQFF

V: TRBV5-6
J: TRBJ2-1
CDR3: CASSLEASGPHNEQFF

V: TRBV19
J: TRBJ1-3
CDR3: CASNAQYRNTIYF

V: TRBV28
J: TRBJ2-2
CDR3: CASSWRRTGDSTGELFF

V: TRBV18
J: TRBJ2-1
CDR3: CASSPPSDGTYNEQFF

V: TRBV4-1
J: TRBJ1-4
CDR3: CASSQEAGRAEKLFF

V: TRBV10-3
J: TRBJ2-7
CDR3: CAISESTARNSYEQYF

V: TRBV19
J: TRBJ1-5
CDR3: CASSFNPGGYQPQHF

V: TRBV5-6
J: TRBJ1-4
CDR3: CASSEVDEKLFF

V: TRBV27
J: TRBJ1-1
CDR3: CASSRSGAPTEAFF

V: TRBV5-1
J: TRBJ2-2
CDR3: CASSLGDREKDTGELFF

V: TRBV11-3
J: TRBJ2-1
CDR3: CASSLFSSNEQFF

V: TRBV19
J: TRBJ2-1
CDR3: CASSKGLAHNEQFF

V: TRBV2
J: TRBJ2-3
CDR3: CATQAGVETDTQYF

V: TRBV6-6
J: TRBJ1-1
CDR3: CASTIVEGTEAFF

V: TRBV9
J: TRBJ2-5
CDR3: CASTRQGREETQYF

V: TRBV10-3
J: TRBJ2-7
CDR3: CASAPDRGSNDKQYF

V: TRBV28
J: TRBJ1-5
CDR3: CASSLMGGSNQPQHF

V: TRBV4-2
J: TRBJ1-4
CDR3: CASSVRQGEEKLFF

V: TRBV6-5
J: TRBJ2-7
CDR3: CASSSDPYEQYF

V: TRBV28
J: TRBJ1-1
CDR3: CASSRQSDPGRFEAFF

V: TRBV6-5
J: TRBJ2-1
CDR3: CASSTSGTKLFF

V: TRBV13
J: TRBJ2-5
CDR3: CASSLEGLAGYQETQYF

V: TRBV2
J: TRBJ2-7
CDR3: CASSEQGPLYEQYF

V: TRBV28
J: TRBJ2-6
CDR3: CASIQAGANVLTF

V: TRBV2
J: TRBJ1-5
CDR3: CASSGDDGSNQPQHF

V: TRBV7-2
J: TRBJ2-3
CDR3: CASSLAGGPTDTQYF

V: TRBV4-3
J: TRBJ1-5
CDR3: CASSQAFPGSSSNQPQHF

V: TRBV29-1
J: TRBJ2-2
CDR3: CSVSEANTGELFF

V: TRBV29-1
J: TRBJ2-1
CDR3: CSVDGGSGSRNEQFF

V: TRBV7-8
J: TRBJ1-5
CDR3: CASSLEGATNQPQHF

V: TRBV28
J: TRBJ2-5
CDR3: CASRLPGQGAGETQYF

V: TRBV5-1
J: TRBJ1-2
CDR3: CASNKGTANYGYTF

V: TRBV10-1
J: TRBJ2-1
CDR3: CASSPVVGGSSYNEQFF

V: TRBV4-2
J: TRBJ2-1
CDR3: CASSQDSTSGSYNEQFF

V: TRBV5-6
J: TRBJ2-3
CDR3: CASSLGIETDTQYF

V: TRBV7-3
J: TRBJ2-1
CDR3: CASSPRDRVTSGAYNEQFF

V: TRBV27
J: TRBJ2-1
CDR3: CASSDRGSYNEQFF

V: TRBV11-3
J: TRBJ2-7
CDR3: CASSLGLKSLYEQYF

V: TRBV5-1
J: TRBJ2-7
CDR3: CASSPLGGPSYEQYF

V: TRBV15
J: TRBJ1-1
CDR3: CATSRDFRGSDTEAFF

V: TRBV6-5
J: TRBJ1-2
CDR3: CASSLGREHGYTF

V: TRBV7-9
J: TRBJ1-2
CDR3: CASSKTLRADGYTF

V: TRBV7-9
J: TRBJ2-3
CDR3: CASSFPLERYILRTDTQYF

V: TRBV5-1
J: TRBJ2-1
CDR3: CASSPTKRGGLGLVNEQFF

V: TRBV4-1
J: TRBJ2-1
CDR3: CASSAGTDYNEQFF

V: TRBV5-1
J: TRBJ2-1
CDR3: CASSWSGELPWEQFF

V: TRBV28
J: TRBJ2-3
CDR3: CATTTDTQYF

V: TRBV19
J: TRBJ2-3
CDR3: CASGQGTDTQYF

V: TRBV7-6
J: TRBJ2-2
CDR3: CASSLDSGAGELFF

V: TRBV27
J: TRBJ2-7
CDR3: CASSFRQSYEQYF

V: TRBV6-4
J: TRBJ1-1
CDR3: CASRKQGMDTEAFF